The following is a T cell receptor (beta chain) sequence with its context. Reverse transcription of roughly 0.5 to 1 ug RNA was performed with random hexamers. Across 54 Vbeta and 13 Jbeta, TCR beta CDR3 was amplified with immunoSEQ multiplex PCR. TCRdb ran MiXCR on the immunoSEQ multiplex PCR reads and lists one entry per CDR3 protein. This sample has 200,000 to 250,000 distinct CDR3 sequences; 90% to 95% occur once, and the top ten carry about 0.13%. This sample is drawn from a study of CD8 T cells in Susac syndrome. In blood CD8+ and CD4+ T cells, TCR beta underwent sequencing. The multiple sclerosis controls consisted of treatment-naive patients with relapsing-remitting disease, either stable or active. In contrast to the negatively isolated CD8+ and CD4+ T cells, TEMRA cells were FACS-enriched. This CDR3 is 16 amino acids long. Germline CDR1 and CDR2: LNHDA and SQIVND (reference sequence). V was pared by 3 bases and J by 0 bases, with 14 bases between.

This chain joins TRBV19 and TRBJ1-1; D is unclear. Sequencing was done on a sample of CD8+ T cells from PBMCs. This TCR came from a human donor with multiple sclerosis. DNA for the CDR3: TGTGCCAGTAGTATTCTTTCGGGAGGAGTGAACACTGAAGCTTTCTTT. Protein: CASSILSGGVNTEAFF.